The 15 T cell receptor beta chains below come from one sample, sequenced in a study of siplizumab effects on memory and regulatory T cells. TCRdb's copy holds only in-frame clones and misses some; the assay was immunoSEQ multiplex PCR. This sample carries more than 85,000 clones, roughly 89% of them seen once, and the ten largest clones take 1% to 1.5%. The material sequenced was CD4+ T cells sorted from blood. The origin of the receptors is a human donor in good health.

The chain carries TRBV5-1 and TRBJ2-2; D gene uncertain. The CDR3 totals 16 residues. From germline, CDR1 is SGHRS and CDR2 YFSETQ. V lost 4 bases, J lost 3 bases, and 16 bases lay in between. CDR3 residues: CASSLDGGPDTGELFF. The CDR3 coding sequence is TGCGCCAGCAGCCTGGATGGCGGCCCCGACACCGGGGAGCTGTTTTTT.

This chain links TRBV7-8 with TRBJ2-5, with D possibly matching TRBD1 (5 bases). The CDR3 contains 16 residues. V dropped 3 bases and J dropped 5 bases, with 19 bases sitting between them. Germline values: CDR1 SGHVS, CDR2 FQNEAQ. CDR3 protein: CASSFTGQGLFETQYF. The CDR3 DNA sequence: TGTGCCAGCAGCTTCACCGGGCAGGGTTTATTTGAGACCCAGTACTTC.

This chain joins TRBV5-1 and TRBJ2-3; 7 bases are shared with TRBD1. Germline V gene lookup returns CDR1 SGHRS and CDR2 YFSETQ. V shed 0 bases and J 3 bases; nucleotides not matched to a gene: 4. This CDR3 comprises 15 residues. DNA of the CDR3: TGCGCCAGCAGCTTGGGGTCAGGGGGAACAGATACGCAGTATTTT. Amino acids: CASSLGSGGTDTQYF.

This clone has only one observation. V and J are TRBV5-8 and TRBJ2-1; TRBD2 agrees at 8 bases. J lost 0 bases, V lost 4 bases, and 9 bases had no gene match. Germline-derived CDR1 and CDR2 are SGHTS and YDEGEE. The CDR3 is made up of 17 amino acids. In DNA form, the CDR3 reads TGTGCCAGCAGCACCAGCCGCGGGGGGAACTCCTACAATGAGCAGTTCTTC. Its protein product is CASSTSRGGNSYNEQFF.

The chain couples TRBV27 to TRBJ1-5; D is unresolved. The ends were cut back, 1 base at V and 2 bases at J, with 12 bases in the middle. This CDR3 has 16 amino acids. CDR1 is MNHEY, CDR2 SMNVEV, per germline (reference sequence). DNA for the CDR3: TGTGCCAGCAGTTTATTACCGGTGAGGGGCAATCAGCCCCAGCATTTT. Protein product: CASSLLPVRGNQPQHF.

The J gene is TRBJ2-5, the V gene TRBV9; D is perhaps TRBD2 (5 bases). This CDR3 has 14 amino acids. In germline, CDR1 is SGDLS, CDR2 YYNGEE. V lost 0 bases and J lost 6, with 12 bases in between. The CDR3 DNA reads as TGTGCCAGCAGCGTAGGACACTCGGGGAAGACCCAGTACTTC. Translating it yields CASSVGHSGKTQYF.

This clone was observed a handful of times. V is TRBV5-1 and J is TRBJ2-3; a possible D gene is TRBD2 (5 bases). Trimming shortened V by 4 bases and J by 3 bases, and 21 bases separated the two germline ends. The CDR3 consists of 17 residues. The germline V gene encodes CDR1 SGHRS and CDR2 YFSETQ. CDR3 amino acids: CASSRDGGGKATDTQYF. CDR3 bases: TGCGCCAGCAGCCGCGATGGAGGTGGCAAGGCGACAGATACGCAGTATTTT. Complete variable domain (other parts from reference TRBV5-1 and TRBJ2-3): KAGVTQTPRYLIKTRGQQVTLSCSPISGHRSVSWYQQTPGQGLQFLFEYFSETQRNKGNFPGRFSGRQFSNSRSEMNVSTLELGDSALYLCASSRDGGGKATDTQYFGPGTRLTVL.

J is TRBJ2-1 and V is TRBV7-7, with D tentatively TRBD2 (6 bases). The V gene's germline CDR1 is SSHAT and CDR2 FNYEAQ (reference sequence). Trimming cost V 5 bases and J 8 bases, with 13 bases left between them. The CDR3 extends over 13 amino acids. CDR3: CASSARRGDEQFF. Here the CDR3 DNA reads TGTGCCAGCAGCGCCCGGCGGGGCGATGAGCAGTTCTTC.

J is TRBJ2-7 and V is TRBV11-3, with D unresolved. V was trimmed by 3 bases and J by 2 bases, leaving 8 bases between them. CDR1 and CDR2 from the germline V gene are SGHNT and YENEEA. This CDR3 has 13 amino acids. Here the CDR3 reads CASSFEFPYEQYF. For the CDR3, the DNA is TGTGCCAGCAGCTTTGAGTTCCCCTACGAGCAGTACTTC.

The V and J genes are TRBV5-1 and TRBJ1-5; D remains ambiguous. Between the trimmed V and J ends, which lost 4 bases and 7 bases, there was a span of 15 bases. Germline V gene sequence: CDR1 SGHRS, CDR2 YFSETQ. The CDR3 is made up of 14 amino acids. CDR3 sequence (DNA): TGCGCCAGCAGCCCAGACGGTCTGGGGCAGCCCCAGCATTTT. Residues: CASSPDGLGQPQHF.

V gene TRBV6-5 combines with J gene TRBJ1-1, with 7 bases aligning to TRBD1. V shed 5 bases and J 4 bases; nucleotides not matched to a gene: 4. The CDR3 is made up of 13 amino acids. Germline CDR1 MNHEY, CDR2 SVGAGI. As DNA, the CDR3 is TGTGCCAGCAGTAGACAGGGTTCCACTGAAGCTTTCTTT. Protein sequence: CASSRQGSTEAFF.

J is TRBJ1-2 and V is TRBV15, with a tentative D call TRBD1 (6 bases). Germline loops: CDR1 LNHNV, CDR2 YYDKDF (reference sequence). V gave up 0 bases and J gave up 5 bases, with 10 bases separating them. The CDR3 has 14 residues. The CDR3 is CATSRDPQGYGYTF. The CDR3 bases are TGTGCCACCAGCAGAGATCCTCAGGGGTATGGCTACACCTTC.

This chain connects TRBV18 to TRBJ2-2; 12 positions match TRBD2. The V gene's germline CDR1 is KGHSH and CDR2 LQKENI. V was pared by 4 bases and J by 4 bases, with 7 bases of the junction left unmatched. This CDR3 contains 17 residues. CDR3 loop: CASSRRLAGESTGELFF. DNA for the CDR3: TGTGCCAGCTCACGACGACTAGCGGGAGAGAGCACCGGGGAGCTGTTTTTT.

The chain combines TRBV7-8 with TRBJ1-5; no clear D. The germline V gene encodes CDR1 SGHVS and CDR2 FQNEAQ. The CDR3 covers 13 residues. The V and J ends lost 1 base and 5 bases respectively, with 6 bases between them. The chain's CDR3 is CASSLGEDQPQHF. CDR3 nucleotide sequence: TGTGCCAGCAGCTTAGGGGAGGATCAGCCCCAGCATTTT.

This clone occurred a few times. This chain joins TRBV10-3 and TRBJ1-1; no clear D. V gave up 8 bases and J gave up 3 bases, with 7 bases separating them. The CDR3 length is 11 residues. CDR1 ENHRY and CDR2 SYGVKD come from the germline V gene. In DNA, the CDR3 is TGTGCCATCGGCGGGGACACTGAAGCTTTCTTT. This gives the protein CAIGGDTEAFF.